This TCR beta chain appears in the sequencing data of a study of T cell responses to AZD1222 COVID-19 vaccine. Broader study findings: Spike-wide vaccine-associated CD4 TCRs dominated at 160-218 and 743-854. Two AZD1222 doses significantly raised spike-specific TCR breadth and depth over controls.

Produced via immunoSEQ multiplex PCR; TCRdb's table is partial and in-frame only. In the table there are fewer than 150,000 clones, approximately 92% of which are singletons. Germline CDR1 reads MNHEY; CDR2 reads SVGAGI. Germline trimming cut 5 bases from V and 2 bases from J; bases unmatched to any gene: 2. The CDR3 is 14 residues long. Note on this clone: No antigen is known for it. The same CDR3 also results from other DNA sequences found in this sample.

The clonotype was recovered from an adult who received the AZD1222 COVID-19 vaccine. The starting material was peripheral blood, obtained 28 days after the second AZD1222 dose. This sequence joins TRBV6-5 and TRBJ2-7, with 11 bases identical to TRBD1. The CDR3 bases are TGTGCCAGCAGTCCGGGACAGGGGGCCTACGAGCAGTACTTC. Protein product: CASSPGQGAYEQYF.